This is a list of T cell receptor beta chains from one sample in a study of T cell repertoires in cytomegalovirus infection. MiXCR was run by TCRdb on the reads, yielding one entry per CDR3 protein. Of 290,000 or so distinct CDR3 sequences detected, 25% appear once; the ten largest clones hold around 14%. Material: PBMCs. These receptors originate from a human donor in good health (CMV status not recorded). Some clones in this sample may be carry-over from other donors' samples. CDR3s include the opening cysteine and the closing phenylalanine or tryptophan. Each record gives: V gene, J gene, clone size, D gene, CDR3 DNA, CDR3 protein. D genes are given only for firm matches. Clone size is given for some rows only: seen once, a few or many times, or a class if the clone is expanded.

>TRBV24-1|TRBJ2-1|.|TRBD1
TGTGCCACCAGTGACCCTGACAGGGTAGAGCAGTTCTTC
CATSDPDRVEQFF
>TRBV2|TRBJ1-5|.|.
TGTGCCAGCAGTTACCGGGACGGTAGCAATCAGCCCCAGCATTTT
CASSYRDGSNQPQHF
>TRBV7-8|TRBJ2-2|.|TRBD2
TGTGCCAGCAGCTTCGTGGGAGGGGCCGGGGAGCTGTTTTTT
CASSFVGGAGELFF
>TRBV6-1|TRBJ2-3|.|.
TGTGCCAGCAGTGAAGCCGTTGACGTTCATACGCAGTATTTT
CASSEAVDVHTQYF
>TRBV15|TRBJ2-7|once|TRBD1
TGTGCCACCAGCCGGGACAGGTTCTACGAGCAGTACTTC
CATSRDRFYEQYF
>TRBV14|TRBJ2-7|.|TRBD1
TGTGCCAGCAGCCGGACAGGCTACGAGCAGTACTTC
CASSRTGYEQYF
>TRBV12-3/TRBV12-4|TRBJ2-5|.|TRBD1
TGTGCCAGCAGTTTAGCAGGGGGCCTCCCGGAGACCCAGTACTTC
CASSLAGGLPETQYF
>TRBV7-2|TRBJ1-1|.|.
TGTGCCAGCAGCCCCACGACCGGTCTGGCCGGGGGCACTGAAGCTTTCTTT
CASSPTTGLAGGTEAFF
>TRBV12-3/TRBV12-4|TRBJ2-7|.|TRBD1
TGTGCCAGCAGTGGACAGGGCGTCCGCTACGAGCAGTACTTC
CASSGQGVRYEQYF
>TRBV7-9|TRBJ2-7|.|.
TGTGCCAGCAGCCGCCTCGGTGGGACCTACGAGCAGTACTTC
CASSRLGGTYEQYF
>TRBV7-2|TRBJ2-7|many|TRBD2
TGTGCCAGCAGCCCTAGCGGGAGGGCCAGCGAGCAGTACTTC
CASSPSGRASEQYF
>TRBV11-2|TRBJ2-3|.|.
TGTGCCAGCAGCTCACGGGACTCGGACACAGATACGCAGTATTTT
CASSSRDSDTDTQYF
>TRBV7-2|TRBJ1-1|many|TRBD1
TGTGCCAGCAGCTTAGACCGACTGGGACAGAAGAACACTGAAGCTTTCTTT
CASSLDRLGQKNTEAFF
>TRBV18|TRBJ2-2|.|.
TGTGCCAGCTCTCGGGTCTCCAATACAAACCGATACACCGGGGAGCTGTTTTTT
CASSRVSNTNRYTGELFF
>TRBV7-2|TRBJ2-1|many|TRBD1
TGTGCCAGCAGCTTCGGGACAGGGGGCGGTGAGCAGTTCTTC
CASSFGTGGGEQFF
>TRBV19|TRBJ1-5|.|.
TGTGCCAGTAGTATTCAGGAGGGATATCAGCCCCAGCATTTT
CASSIQEGYQPQHF
>TRBV19|TRBJ2-2|few|TRBD1
TGTGCCACGAGAGAAAGACAGGGGACCACCGGGGAGCTGTTTTTT
CATRERQGTTGELFF
>TRBV5-4|TRBJ2-2|.|TRBD1
TGTGCCAGCAGCTTGTCGACAGGGTTCACCGGGGAGCTGTTTTTT
CASSLSTGFTGELFF
>TRBV12-3/TRBV12-4|TRBJ2-7|.|.
TGTGCCAGCAGTTTGATAGTGACGTCCCTTTCCTACGAGCAGTACTTC
CASSLIVTSLSYEQYF
>TRBV5-1|TRBJ2-1|.|.
TGCGCCAGCAGCTGGGGGACCCCCGGAAATGAGCAGTTCTTC
CASSWGTPGNEQFF
>TRBV18|TRBJ2-1|.|.
TGTGCCAGCTCACCCAAGGTTGAGCAGTTCTTC
CASSPKVEQFF
>TRBV5-1|TRBJ2-3|.|.
TGCGCCAGCAGCTTGGTGAGGGCCCGCACAGATACGCAGTATTTT
CASSLVRARTDTQYF
>TRBV28|TRBJ1-6|.|TRBD1
TGTGCCAGCGGGCCAGGGGGAAGGGACCTCCACTTT
CASGPGGRDLHF
>TRBV5-3|TRBJ2-1|.|TRBD1
TGTGCCAGAAGCCCGGGACAGTCCCCCGACAATGAGCAGTTCTTC
CARSPGQSPDNEQFF
>TRBV7-2|TRBJ2-1|many|.
TGTGCCAGCAGCTTAGACAAGCGGGACACAATGTATCAGTTCTTC
CASSLDKRDTMYQFF
>TRBV28|TRBJ1-1|many|.
TGTGCCAGCAGTGATGGAGGGGGGACTGAAGCTTTCTTT
CASSDGGGTEAFF
>TRBV6-1|TRBJ1-2|.|.
TGTGCCAGCAGTGAATACGTCACGAACTATGGCTACACCTTC
CASSEYVTNYGYTF
>TRBV6-2/TRBV6-3|TRBJ2-5|few|.
TGTGCCAGCAGTTACGGGCCAGCCCGAGGAGGGTACCAAGAGACCCAGTACTTC
CASSYGPARGGYQETQYF
>TRBV28|TRBJ2-3|few|.
TGTGCCAGCAGCGCCCCCTCACCTAGCACAGATACGCAGTATTTT
CASSAPSPSTDTQYF
>TRBV5-4|TRBJ1-1|few|.
TGTGCCAGCAGCTTGCCGGGTGGGGGCACTGAAGCTTTCTTT
CASSLPGGGTEAFF
>TRBV10-3|TRBJ2-3|few|TRBD2
TGTGCCATCGGGGGGACTAGTGCCCCTAGCACAGATACGCAGTATTTT
CAIGGTSAPSTDTQYF
>TRBV23-1|TRBJ1-5|few|TRBD1
TGCGCCAGCAGTCATCGGGACAGGCGGAATCAGCCCCAGCATTTT
CASSHRDRRNQPQHF
>TRBV7-2|TRBJ2-3|.|.
TGTGCCAGCAGCTTATTCTCAGGGACAGATACGCAGTATTTT
CASSLFSGTDTQYF
>TRBV29-1|TRBJ2-3|.|.
TGCAGCGTTGAAGAGACCACTCGGGGTACGCAGTATTTT
CSVEETTRGTQYF
>TRBV7-6|TRBJ1-4|many|TRBD1
TGTGCCAGCAGCTCTTTACAGGGGGCTTATGAAAAACTGTTTTTT
CASSSLQGAYEKLFF
>TRBV19|TRBJ1-5|.|.
TGTCCCAGTAACTCAGCAGGGCTAAATCAGCCCCAGCATTTT
CPSNSAGLNQPQHF
>TRBV3-1|TRBJ2-1|.|TRBD1
TGTGCCAGCAGCCCCTCAGGGGGATGGAATGAGCAGTTCTTC
CASSPSGGWNEQFF
>TRBV29-1|TRBJ2-4|few|.
TGCAGCGTTGATTGGACCGGGGCAAACATTCAGTACTTC
CSVDWTGANIQYF
>TRBV6-2/TRBV6-3|TRBJ2-1|many|.
TGTGCCAGCAGTTACTGGCAGGGCTTCGGTGAGCAGTTCTTC
CASSYWQGFGEQFF
>TRBV5-5|TRBJ2-1|.|TRBD1
TGTGCCAGCAGCTCACAGGGGGGCTACAATGAGCAGTTCTTC
CASSSQGGYNEQFF
>TRBV28|TRBJ2-3|.|TRBD2
TGTGCCAGCACGGGTGGGAGGGCGCAGTATTTT
CASTGGRAQYF
>TRBV7-2|TRBJ1-1|many|.
TGTGCCAGCAGCTTTCAGGGGAGGAACACTGAAGCTTTCTTT
CASSFQGRNTEAFF
>TRBV20-1|TRBJ2-7|.|TRBD2
TGCAGTGCGCCCCCGGGACTAGCGGGGGGCTACGAGCAGTACTTC
CSAPPGLAGGYEQYF
>TRBV2|TRBJ1-1|.|.
TGTGCCAGCAGTTGGGGGGACGGGCGAGCTGAAGCTTTCTTT
CASSWGDGRAEAFF
>TRBV6-6|TRBJ2-1|.|.
TGTGCCAGCAGTAATTTGATGGGAGTGGATGAGCAGTTCTTC
CASSNLMGVDEQFF
>TRBV28|TRBJ1-2|.|TRBD1
TGTGCCAGCAGGCTACAGGGGACCTATGGCTACACCTTC
CASRLQGTYGYTF
>TRBV20-1|TRBJ2-5|.|TRBD2
TGCAGTGCTAGCGGACTAGCGGAAGAGACCCAGTACTTC
CSASGLAEETQYF
>TRBV2|TRBJ1-3|few|TRBD1
TGTGCCAGCAGGGACAGGGGGCGAGGAAACACCATATATTTT
CASRDRGRGNTIYF
>TRBV29-1|TRBJ1-1|.|.
TGCAGCGTGGCGGGCACTGAAGCTTTCTTT
CSVAGTEAFF
>TRBV19|TRBJ1-1|once|TRBD1
TGTGCCAGTACGGCGCGGGCAGGGGGGGACACTGAAGCTTTCTTT
CASTARAGGDTEAFF
>TRBV5-1|TRBJ2-2|.|.
TGCGCCAGCAGCGCGGTACCCGGCGGGGAGCTGTTTTTT
CASSAVPGGELFF
>TRBV12-3/TRBV12-4|TRBJ1-1|few|.
TGTGCCAGCAGTTTAGACAGGTCTACTGAAGCTTTCTTT
CASSLDRSTEAFF
>TRBV4-1|TRBJ2-1|.|TRBD1
TGCGCCAGCAGCCAAGAAAGGAGACAGGGGTACAATGAGCAGTTCTTC
CASSQERRQGYNEQFF
>TRBV7-6|TRBJ2-5|many|.
TGTGCCAGCAGCTTAGAGGTAGCCTCGGAGACCCAGTACTTC
CASSLEVASETQYF
>TRBV6-2/TRBV6-3|TRBJ1-1|few|TRBD1
TGTGCCAGCAGGGACAGGGGGCGAAACACTGAAGCTTTCTTT
CASRDRGRNTEAFF
>TRBV19|TRBJ2-2|.|.
TGTGCCAGTAGTAGTGACATGGTCGGCACCGGGGAGCTGTTTTTT
CASSSDMVGTGELFF